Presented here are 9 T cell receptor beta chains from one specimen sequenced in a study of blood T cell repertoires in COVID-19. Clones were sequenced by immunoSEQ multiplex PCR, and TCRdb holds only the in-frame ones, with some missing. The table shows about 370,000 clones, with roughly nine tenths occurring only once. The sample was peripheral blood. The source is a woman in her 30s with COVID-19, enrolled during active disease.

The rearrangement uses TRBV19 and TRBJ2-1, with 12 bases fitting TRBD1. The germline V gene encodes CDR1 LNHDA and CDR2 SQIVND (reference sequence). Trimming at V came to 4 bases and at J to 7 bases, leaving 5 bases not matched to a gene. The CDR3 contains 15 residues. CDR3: CASSSWGQGANEQFF. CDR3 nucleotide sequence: TGTGCCAGTAGTAGCTGGGGACAGGGGGCGAATGAGCAGTTCTTC.

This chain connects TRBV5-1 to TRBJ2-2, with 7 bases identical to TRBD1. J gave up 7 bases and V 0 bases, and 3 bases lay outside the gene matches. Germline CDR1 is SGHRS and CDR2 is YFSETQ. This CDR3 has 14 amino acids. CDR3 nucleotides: TGCGCCAGCAGCTTGGTACAGGGGATCGGGGAGCTGTTTTTT. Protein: CASSLVQGIGELFF.

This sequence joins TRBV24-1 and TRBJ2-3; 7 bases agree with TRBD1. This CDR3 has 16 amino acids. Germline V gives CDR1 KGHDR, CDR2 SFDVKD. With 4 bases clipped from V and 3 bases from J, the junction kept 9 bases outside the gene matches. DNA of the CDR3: TGTGCCACCAGTGAACCTCGACAGGGAGTTACAGATACGCAGTATTTT. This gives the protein CATSEPRQGVTDTQYF.

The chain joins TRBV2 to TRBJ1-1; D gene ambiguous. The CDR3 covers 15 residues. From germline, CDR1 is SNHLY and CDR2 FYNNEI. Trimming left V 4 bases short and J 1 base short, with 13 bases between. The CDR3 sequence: CASSGTGWANTEAFF. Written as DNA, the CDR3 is TGTGCCAGCAGTGGAACCGGCTGGGCGAACACTGAAGCTTTCTTT.

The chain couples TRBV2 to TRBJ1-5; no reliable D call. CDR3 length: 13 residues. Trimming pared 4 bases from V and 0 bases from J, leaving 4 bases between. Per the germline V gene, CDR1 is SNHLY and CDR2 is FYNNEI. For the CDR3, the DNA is TGTGCCAGCAGTGTAAATAGCAATCAGCCCCAGCATTTT. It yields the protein CASSVNSNQPQHF.

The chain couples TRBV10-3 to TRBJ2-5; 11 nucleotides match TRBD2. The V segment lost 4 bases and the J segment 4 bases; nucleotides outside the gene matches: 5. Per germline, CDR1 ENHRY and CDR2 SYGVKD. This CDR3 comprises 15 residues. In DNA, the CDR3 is TGTGCCATCAGTGCCCCGGGACTAGCGGTAGAGACCCAGTACTTC. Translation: CAISAPGLAVETQYF.

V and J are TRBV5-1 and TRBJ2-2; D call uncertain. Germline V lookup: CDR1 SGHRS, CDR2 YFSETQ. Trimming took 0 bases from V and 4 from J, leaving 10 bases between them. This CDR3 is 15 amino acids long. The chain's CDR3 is CASSLAQIPTGELFF. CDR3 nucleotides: TGCGCCAGCAGCTTGGCCCAGATTCCCACCGGGGAGCTGTTTTTT.

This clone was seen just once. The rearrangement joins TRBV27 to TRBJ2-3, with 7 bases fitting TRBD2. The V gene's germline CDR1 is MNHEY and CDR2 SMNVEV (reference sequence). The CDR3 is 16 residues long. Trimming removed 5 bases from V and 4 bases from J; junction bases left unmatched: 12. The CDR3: CASSPFVSGNADTQYF. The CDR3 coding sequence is TGTGCCAGCAGTCCCTTCGTGAGCGGGAACGCAGATACGCAGTATTTT.

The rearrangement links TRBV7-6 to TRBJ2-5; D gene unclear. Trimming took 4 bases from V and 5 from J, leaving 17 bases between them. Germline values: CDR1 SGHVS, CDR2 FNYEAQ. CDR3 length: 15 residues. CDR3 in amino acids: CASSSDSIASETQYF. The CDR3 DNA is TGTGCCAGCAGCTCCGACTCCATCGCATCGGAGACCCAGTACTTC. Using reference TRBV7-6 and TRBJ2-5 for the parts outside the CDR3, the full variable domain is GAGVSQSPRYKVTKRGQDVALRCDPISGHVSLYWYRQALGQGPEFLTYFNYEAQQDKSGLPNDRFSAERPEGSISTLTIQRTEQRDSAMYRCASSSDSIASETQYFGPGTRLLVL.